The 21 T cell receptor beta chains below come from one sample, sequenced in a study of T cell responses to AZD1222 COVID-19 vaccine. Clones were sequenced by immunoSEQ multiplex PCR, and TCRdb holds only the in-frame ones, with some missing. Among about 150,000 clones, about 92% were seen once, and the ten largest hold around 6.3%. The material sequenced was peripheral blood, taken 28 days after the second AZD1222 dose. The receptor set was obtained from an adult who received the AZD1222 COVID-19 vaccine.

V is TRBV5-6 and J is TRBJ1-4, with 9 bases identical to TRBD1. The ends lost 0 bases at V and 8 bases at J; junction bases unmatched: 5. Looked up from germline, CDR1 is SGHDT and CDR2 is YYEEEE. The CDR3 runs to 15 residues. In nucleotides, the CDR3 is TGTGCCAGCAGCTTGGATGGGACAGGGACGGAAAAACTGTTTTTT. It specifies CASSLDGTGTEKLFF.

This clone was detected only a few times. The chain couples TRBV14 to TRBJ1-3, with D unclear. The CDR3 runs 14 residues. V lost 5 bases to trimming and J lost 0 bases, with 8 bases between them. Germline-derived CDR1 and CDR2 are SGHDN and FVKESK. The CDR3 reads CASSYGGSGNTIYF. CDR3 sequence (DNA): TGTGCCAGCAGCTACGGAGGCTCTGGAAACACCATATATTTT.

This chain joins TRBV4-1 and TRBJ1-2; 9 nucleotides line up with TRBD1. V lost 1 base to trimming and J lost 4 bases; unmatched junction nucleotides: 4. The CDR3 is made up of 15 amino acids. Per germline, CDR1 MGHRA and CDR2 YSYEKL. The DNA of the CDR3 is TGCGCCAGCAGCCAAGGAGGGGGACAGGGCTATGGCTACACCTTC. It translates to CASSQGGGQGYGYTF.

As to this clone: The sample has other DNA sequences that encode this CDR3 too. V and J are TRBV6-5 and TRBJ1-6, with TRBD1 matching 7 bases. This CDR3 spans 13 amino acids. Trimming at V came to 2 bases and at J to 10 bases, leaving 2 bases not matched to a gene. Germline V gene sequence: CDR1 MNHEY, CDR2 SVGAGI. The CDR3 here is CASSYRGQSPLHF. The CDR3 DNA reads TGTGCCAGCAGTTACAGGGGGCAGTCACCCCTCCACTTT.

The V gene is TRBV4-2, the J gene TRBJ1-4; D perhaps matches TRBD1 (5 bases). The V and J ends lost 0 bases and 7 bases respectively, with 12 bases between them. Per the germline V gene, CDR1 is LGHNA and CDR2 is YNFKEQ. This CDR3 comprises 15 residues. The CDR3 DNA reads TGTGCCAGCAGCCAAGAACGGGGGGAGGTTGAAAAACTGTTTTTT. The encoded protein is CASSQERGEVEKLFF.

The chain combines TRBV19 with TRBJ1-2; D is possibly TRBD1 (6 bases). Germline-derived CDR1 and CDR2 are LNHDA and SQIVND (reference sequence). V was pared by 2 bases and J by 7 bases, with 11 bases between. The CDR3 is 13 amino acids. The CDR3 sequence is CASSIRTERGYTF. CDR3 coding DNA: TGTGCCAGTAGTATAAGGACAGAGCGTGGCTACACCTTC.

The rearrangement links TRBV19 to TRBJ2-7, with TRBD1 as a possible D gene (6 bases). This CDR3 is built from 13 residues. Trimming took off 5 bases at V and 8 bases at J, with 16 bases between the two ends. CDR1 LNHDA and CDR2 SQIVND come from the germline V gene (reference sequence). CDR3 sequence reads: CASSLDRLDKQYF. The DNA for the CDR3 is TGTGCCAGTAGTCTCGACAGGCTGGACAAGCAGTACTTC. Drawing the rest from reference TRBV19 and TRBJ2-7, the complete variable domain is DGGITQSPKYLFRKEGQNVTLSCEQNLNHDAMYWYRQDPGQGLRLIYYSQIVNDFQKGDIAEGYSVSREKKESFPLTVTSAQKNPTAFYLCASSLDRLDKQYFGPGTRLTVT.

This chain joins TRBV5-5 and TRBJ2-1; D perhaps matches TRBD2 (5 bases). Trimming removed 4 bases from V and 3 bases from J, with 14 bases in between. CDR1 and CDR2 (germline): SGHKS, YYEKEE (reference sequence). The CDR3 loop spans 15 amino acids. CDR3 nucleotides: TGTGCCAGCAGCCACGTTCGAGGGCTCTACAATGAGCAGTTCTTC. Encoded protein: CASSHVRGLYNEQFF.

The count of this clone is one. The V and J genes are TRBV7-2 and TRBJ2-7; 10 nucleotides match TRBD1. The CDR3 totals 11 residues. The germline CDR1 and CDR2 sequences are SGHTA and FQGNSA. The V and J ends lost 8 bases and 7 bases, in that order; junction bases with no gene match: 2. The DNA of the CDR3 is TGTGCCAGCGGGACAGGGGTTGAGCAGTACTTC. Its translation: CASGTGVEQYF.

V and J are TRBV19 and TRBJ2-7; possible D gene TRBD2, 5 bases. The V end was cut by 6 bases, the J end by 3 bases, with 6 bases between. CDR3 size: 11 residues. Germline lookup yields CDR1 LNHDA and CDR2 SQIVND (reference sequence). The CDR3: CASRAGYEQYF. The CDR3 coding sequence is TGTGCCAGTAGGGCGGGCTACGAGCAGTACTTC.

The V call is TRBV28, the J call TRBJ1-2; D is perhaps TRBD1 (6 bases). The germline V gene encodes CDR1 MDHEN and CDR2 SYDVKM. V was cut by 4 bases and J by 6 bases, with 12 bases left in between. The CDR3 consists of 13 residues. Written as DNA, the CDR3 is TGTGCCAGCAGTTACAGGGTCTTGGATGGCTACACCTTC. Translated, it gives CASSYRVLDGYTF.

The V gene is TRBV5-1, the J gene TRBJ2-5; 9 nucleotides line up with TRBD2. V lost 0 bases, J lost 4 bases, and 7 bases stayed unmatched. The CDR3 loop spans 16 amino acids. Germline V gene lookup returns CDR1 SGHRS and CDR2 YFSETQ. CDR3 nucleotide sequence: TGCGCCAGCAGCTTGGTCGGTAGCGGGGGCTTAGAGACCCAGTACTTC. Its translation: CASSLVGSGGLETQYF. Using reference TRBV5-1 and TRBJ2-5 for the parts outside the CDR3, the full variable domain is KAGVTQTPRYLIKTRGQQVTLSCSPISGHRSVSWYQQTPGQGLQFLFEYFSETQRNKGNFPGRFSGRQFSNSRSEMNVSTLELGDSALYLCASSLVGSGGLETQYFGPGTRLLVL.

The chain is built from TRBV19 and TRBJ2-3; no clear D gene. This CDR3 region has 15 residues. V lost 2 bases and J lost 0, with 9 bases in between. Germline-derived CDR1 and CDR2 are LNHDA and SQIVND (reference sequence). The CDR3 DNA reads TGTGCCAGTAGTATAAACCCAGCGAGCACAGATACGCAGTATTTT. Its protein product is CASSINPASTDTQYF.

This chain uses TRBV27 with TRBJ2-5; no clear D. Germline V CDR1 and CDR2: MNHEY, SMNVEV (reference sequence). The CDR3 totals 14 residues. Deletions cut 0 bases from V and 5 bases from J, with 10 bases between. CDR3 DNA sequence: TGTGCCAGCAGTTTATCCGCTTTCCGGGAGACCCAGTACTTC. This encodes CASSLSAFRETQYF.

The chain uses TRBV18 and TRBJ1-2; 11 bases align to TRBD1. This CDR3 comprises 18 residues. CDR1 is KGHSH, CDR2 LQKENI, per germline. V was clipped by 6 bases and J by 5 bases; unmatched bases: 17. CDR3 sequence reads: CASSPQPGQGVGDYGYTF. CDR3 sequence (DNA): TGTGCCAGCTCGCCGCAACCGGGACAGGGGGTCGGAGATTATGGCTACACCTTC.

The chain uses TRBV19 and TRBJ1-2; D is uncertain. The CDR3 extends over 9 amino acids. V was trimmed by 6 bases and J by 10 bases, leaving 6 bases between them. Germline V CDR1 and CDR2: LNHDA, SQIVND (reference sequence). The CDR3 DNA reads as TGTGCCAGTAGCCGGGTCTACACCTTC. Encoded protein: CASSRVYTF.

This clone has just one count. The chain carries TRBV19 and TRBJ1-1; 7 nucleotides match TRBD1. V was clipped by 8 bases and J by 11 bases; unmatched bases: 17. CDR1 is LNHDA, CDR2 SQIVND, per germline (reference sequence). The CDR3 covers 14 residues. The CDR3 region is CASGYPQGVGRAFF. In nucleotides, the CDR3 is TGTGCCAGTGGATACCCTCAGGGGGTAGGTCGGGCTTTCTTT.

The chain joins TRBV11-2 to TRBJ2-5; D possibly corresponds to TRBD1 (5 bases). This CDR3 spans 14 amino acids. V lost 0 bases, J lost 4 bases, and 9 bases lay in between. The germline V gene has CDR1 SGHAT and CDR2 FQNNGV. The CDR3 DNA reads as TGTGCCAGCAGCTTAGATCTAGGGGTAGAGACCCAGTACTTC. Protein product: CASSLDLGVETQYF.

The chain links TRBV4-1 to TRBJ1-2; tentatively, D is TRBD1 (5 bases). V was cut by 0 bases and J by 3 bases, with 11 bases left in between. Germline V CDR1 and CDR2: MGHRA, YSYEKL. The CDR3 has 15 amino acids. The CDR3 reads CASSQDSRGDYGYTF. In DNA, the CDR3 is TGCGCCAGCAGCCAAGATTCCCGGGGGGACTATGGCTACACCTTC.

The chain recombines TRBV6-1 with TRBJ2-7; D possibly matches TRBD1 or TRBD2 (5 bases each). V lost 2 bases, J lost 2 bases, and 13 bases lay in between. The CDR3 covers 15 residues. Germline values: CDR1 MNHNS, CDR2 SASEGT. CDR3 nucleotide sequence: TGTGCCAGCAGTGAAACTGGGGGACGGCCCTACGAGCAGTACTTC. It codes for CASSETGGRPYEQYF.

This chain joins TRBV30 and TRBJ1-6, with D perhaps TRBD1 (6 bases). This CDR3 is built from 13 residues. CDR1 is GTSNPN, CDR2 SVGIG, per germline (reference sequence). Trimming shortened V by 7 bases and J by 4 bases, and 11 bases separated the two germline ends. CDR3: CASATGYNSPLHF. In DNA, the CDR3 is TGTGCCTCCGCTACAGGGTATAATTCACCCCTCCACTTT.